One sample yielded the 21 T cell receptor beta chains listed below, sequenced in a study of control samples from healthy donors and cancer patients. Profiled with immunoSEQ multiplex PCR; TCRdb holds only in-frame clones, not every one. The repertoire holds hundreds of thousands of clones, with 90% as singletons. Input material: PBMCs. The receptors were sampled from a man in his forties with head and neck cancer.

J is TRBJ2-1 and V is TRBV2; 8 bases match TRBD2. CDR1 and CDR2 from the germline V gene are SNHLY and FYNNEI. There are 15 residues in the CDR3. V dropped 6 bases and J dropped 8; count of bases not matched to a gene: 12. Here the CDR3 DNA reads TGTGCCAGCAGAGCCGGGACTAGTCAGATCTATGAGCAGTTCTTC. Translating it yields CASRAGTSQIYEQFF.

The chain joins TRBV10-3 to TRBJ2-1, with TRBD2 matching over 7 bases. From germline, CDR1 is ENHRY and CDR2 SYGVKD. J was trimmed by 4 bases and V by 2 bases; bases with no gene match: 8. The CDR3 spans 16 residues. CDR3 sequence reads: CAISEEVGGTYNEQFF. Written as DNA, the CDR3 is TGTGCCATCAGTGAGGAGGTGGGGGGGACGTACAATGAGCAGTTCTTC.

This chain connects TRBV5-4 to TRBJ1-1; the match to TRBD1 covers 8 bases. The CDR3 has 16 amino acids. The V segment lost 4 bases and the J segment 1 base; nucleotides outside the gene matches: 9. Germline CDR1 and CDR2: SGHNT and YYREEE (reference sequence). The CDR3 loop is CASSLDRANTNTEAFF. The CDR3 region has the DNA TGTGCCAGCAGCCTGGACAGGGCGAATACGAACACTGAAGCTTTCTTT.

Only one count was recorded for this clone. The chain employs TRBV4-1 and TRBJ2-3; D gene ambiguous. The CDR3 consists of 14 residues. Germline values: CDR1 MGHRA, CDR2 YSYEKL. V lost 1 base to trimming and J lost 0 bases, with 5 bases between them. CDR3 residues: CASSQAASTDTQYF. The CDR3 DNA is TGCGCCAGCAGCCAAGCGGCTAGCACAGATACGCAGTATTTT.

This chain joins TRBV12-3 or TRBV12-4 and TRBJ2-7; D is undetermined. The CDR3 extends over 12 amino acids. Trimming removed 5 bases from V and 2 bases from J, with 7 bases in between. The CDR3, as DNA: TGTGCCAGCAGTGCTCACACCTACGAGCAGTACTTC. It codes for CASSAHTYEQYF.

The chain links TRBV18 to TRBJ2-3; TRBD2 is a possible D gene (5 bases). Trimming cost V 0 bases and J 6 bases, with 13 bases left between them. Germline assignment: CDR1 KGHSH and CDR2 LQKENI. The CDR3 has 15 amino acids. CDR3 DNA: TGTGCCAGCTCACCACCCCGGCCGGGATCGGATACGCAGTATTTT. Translating gives CASSPPRPGSDTQYF.

The rearrangement uses TRBV6-6 and TRBJ1-2; possibly TRBD1 for D (6 bases). This CDR3 contains 15 residues. From germline, CDR1 is MNHNY and CDR2 SVGAGI (reference sequence). Between the trimmed V and J ends, which lost 4 bases and 5 bases, there was a span of 17 bases. CDR3 region: CASSWDGQMGYGYTF. Here the CDR3 DNA reads TGTGCCAGCAGTTGGGATGGACAGATGGGTTATGGCTACACCTTC.

In its sample, this clone was seen once. The gene calls are TRBV6-4 and TRBJ2-1, with 8 bases that match TRBD2. This CDR3 is built from 19 residues. Losses at the gene ends were 2 bases for V and 3 bases for J; bases not matched to a gene: 15. The germline gives CDR1 MRHNA, CDR2 SNTAGT. CDR3 DNA sequence: TGTGCCAGCAGTGACGGCGGGCCTAGCGGGTTTACAGACTACAATGAGCAGTTCTTC. Protein: CASSDGGPSGFTDYNEQFF.

This clone appeared a few times. Within the sample, other DNA sequences also encode this same CDR3. The chain has TRBV20-1 and TRBJ1-5; D might be TRBD1 (5 bases). In germline, CDR1 is DFQATT, CDR2 SNEGSKA (reference sequence). This CDR3 is 15 amino acids long. V was pared by 3 bases and J by 5 bases, with 17 bases between. The CDR3 here is CSASPGTGFDQPQHF. The CDR3 nucleotides are TGCAGTGCTAGTCCCGGGACGGGGTTCGATCAGCCCCAGCATTTT.

The rearrangement joins TRBV12-3 or TRBV12-4 to TRBJ1-5; a possible D gene is TRBD1 (5 bases). The V end lost 6 bases, the J end lost 3 bases, and 9 bases lay between the germline ends. CDR3 length: 13 amino acids. CDR3 sequence reads: CASSRQLNQPQHF. CDR3 nucleotide sequence: TGTGCCAGCAGCCGACAGCTCAATCAGCCCCAGCATTTT.

This clone was recorded a few times. The V gene is TRBV7-2, the J gene TRBJ1-2; 10 nucleotides agree with TRBD1. Germline trimming cut 5 bases from V and 10 bases from J; bases unmatched to any gene: 7. This CDR3 region has 13 residues. Per the germline V gene, CDR1 is SGHTA and CDR2 is FQGNSA. For the CDR3, the DNA is TGTGCCAGCAGCACCCGACAGGGGGCAGACTACACCTTC. It specifies CASSTRQGADYTF. Complete variable domain (other parts from reference TRBV7-2 and TRBJ1-2): GAGVSQSPSNKVTEKGKDVELRCDPISGHTALYWYRQSLGQGLEFLIYFQGNSAPDKSGLPSDRFSAERTGGSVSTLTIQRTQQEDSAVYLCASSTRQGADYTFGSGTRLTVV.

The rearrangement joins TRBV9 to TRBJ2-5; 9 bases agree with TRBD2. The CDR3 is made up of 13 amino acids. Germline CDR1 SGDLS, CDR2 YYNGEE. Losses at the gene ends were 3 bases for V and 5 bases for J; bases not matched to a gene: 2. DNA of the CDR3: TGTGCCAGCAGCGCGGCGGGGGGGGAGACCCAGTACTTC. The encoded protein is CASSAAGGETQYF.

The sample holds one count of this clone. The gene calls are TRBV28 and TRBJ1-1; D is unclear. Germline V gives CDR1 MDHEN, CDR2 SYDVKM. Trimming took off 7 bases at V and 4 bases at J, with 16 bases between the two ends. The CDR3 runs 14 residues. Written as DNA, the CDR3 is TGTGCCAGCACCCAAGCAGATGAGTCCACTGAAGCTTTCTTT. Translating gives CASTQADESTEAFF.

This chain uses TRBV27 with TRBJ1-2; 8 bases are shared with TRBD1. V gave up 5 bases and J gave up 7 bases; unmatched junction bases: 9. The CDR3 consists of 14 residues. Germline lookup yields CDR1 MNHEY and CDR2 SMNVEV (reference sequence). Written as DNA, the CDR3 is TGTGCCAGCAGTCCGCCAGGGGGCGCCGGTGGCTACACCTTC. Protein sequence: CASSPPGGAGGYTF.

The chain's CDR3 is CASKADSGNTIYF. The CDR3 coding sequence is TGCGCCAGCAAGGCGGACTCTGGAAACACCATATATTTT. The chain recombines TRBV10-2 with TRBJ1-3, with D uncertain. This CDR3 comprises 13 residues. V was trimmed by 7 bases and J by 0 bases, leaving 7 bases between them. The germline gives CDR1 WSHSY, CDR2 SAAADI.

The chain links TRBV6-4 to TRBJ1-5, with D possibly being TRBD1 (6 bases). V lost 10 bases, J lost 1 base, and 26 bases lay in between. In germline, CDR1 is MRHNA, CDR2 SNTAGT. The CDR3 has 18 amino acids. CDR3 nucleotide sequence: TGTGCCAACCTGTGGAGGGGGGCTCACAATAGCAGCAATCAGCCCCAGCATTTT. Amino acid sequence: CANLWRGAHNSSNQPQHF.

The J gene is TRBJ2-7, the V gene TRBV27; D may be TRBD1 (6 bases). Germline CDR1 reads MNHEY; CDR2 reads SMNVEV (reference sequence). There are 14 residues in the CDR3. Trimming removed 6 bases at V and 2 bases at J, with 14 bases between. CDR3 nucleotide sequence: TGTGCCAGCAGAGGGGGTTCGACAACCTACGAGCAGTACTTC. It codes for CASRGGSTTYEQYF.

The chain carries TRBV6-6 and TRBJ1-2; D may be TRBD1 (5 bases). The CDR3 is 14 residues long. The germline CDR1 and CDR2 sequences are MNHNY and SVGAGI (reference sequence). V was cut by 2 bases and J by 0 bases, with 7 bases left in between. The CDR3 DNA reads as TGTGCCAGCAGTTACCAGGGAGCTAACTATGGCTACACCTTC. Its translation is CASSYQGANYGYTF.

The V gene is TRBV3-1 (or the pseudogene TRBV3-2), the J gene TRBJ2-1; 10 bases are shared with TRBD2. The CDR3 is 17 residues long. The germline CDR1 and CDR2 sequences are LGHDT and YNNKEL (reference sequence). Unmatched junction bases numbered 10, after V lost 0 bases and J lost 8 bases. The CDR3 bases are TGTGCCAGCAGCCAAGATGAGCGGGAGGGCCGTCTGGATGAGCAGTTCTTC. This sequence encodes CASSQDEREGRLDEQFF.

The chain links TRBV7-8 to TRBJ1-1; no clear D. The germline V gene has CDR1 SGHVS and CDR2 FQNEAQ. Trimming removed 3 bases at V and 1 base at J, with 9 bases between. The CDR3 spans 14 residues. CDR3 nucleotides: TGTGCCAGCAGCTTGCAAACCTGGAACACTGAAGCTTTCTTT. Translating it yields CASSLQTWNTEAFF.

This clone appeared a single time. The chain is built from TRBV4-1 and TRBJ1-1; 7 bases line up with TRBD1. V shed 3 bases, J shed 2 bases, and the junction held 6 bases outside the gene matches. CDR1 and CDR2 (germline): MGHRA, YSYEKL. This CDR3 contains 15 residues. The CDR3, as DNA: TGCGCCAGCAGCCACTTACAGGGGAATAACACTGAAGCTTTCTTT. As protein: CASSHLQGNNTEAFF.